These 10 T cell receptor beta chains originate from one sample sequenced in a study of control samples from healthy donors and cancer patients. Clones were sequenced by immunoSEQ multiplex PCR, and TCRdb holds only the in-frame ones, with some missing. The sample has approximately 93,000 clones, roughly nine tenths seen once. Sample: PBMCs. The source is a woman aged 50 to 60 with colorectal cancer.

The rearrangement links TRBV28 to TRBJ1-2; possibly TRBD1 for D (5 bases). Germline CDR1 is MDHEN and CDR2 is SYDVKM. Trimming pared 10 bases from V and 2 bases from J, leaving 11 bases between. The CDR3 is 12 residues long. The CDR3 reads CATSPGNYGYTF. The CDR3 coding sequence is TGTGCCACTTCGCCAGGGAACTATGGCTACACCTTC.

On this clone: Different DNA sequences within this sample yield the same CDR3. The rearrangement joins TRBV7-2 to TRBJ1-3; D is unclear. CDR3 size: 11 residues. The germline CDR1 and CDR2 sequences are SGHTA and FQGNSA. Trimming took 6 bases from V and 4 from J, leaving 4 bases between them. The CDR3 protein is CASSNGNTIYF. Written as DNA, the CDR3 is TGTGCCAGCAGTAACGGAAACACCATATATTTT. Together with reference TRBV7-2 and TRBJ1-3, the CDR3 gives the full variable domain: GAGVSQSPSNKVTEKGKDVELRCDPISGHTALYWYRQSLGQGLEFLIYFQGNSAPDKSGLPSDRFSAERTGGSVSTLTIQRTQQEDSAVYLCASSNGNTIYFGEGSWLTVV.

This chain joins TRBV10-3 and TRBJ2-2; D call uncertain. The V end lost 3 bases, the J end lost 1 base, and 3 bases lay between the germline ends. CDR3 length: 13 amino acids. Germline V gene data show CDR1 as ENHRY and CDR2 as SYGVKD. The CDR3 is CAISERNTGELFF. CDR3 in DNA: TGTGCCATCAGTGAACGGAACACCGGGGAGCTGTTTTTT.

The V call is TRBV29-1, the J call TRBJ2-7, with 12 bases aligning to TRBD1. This CDR3 contains 13 residues. V was pared by 6 bases and J by 5 bases, with 5 bases of the junction left unmatched. Germline CDR1 and CDR2: SQVTM and ANQGSEA. CDR3 region: CSVRGQGANEQYV. The CDR3 bases are TGCAGCGTCCGGGGACAGGGGGCGAACGAGCAGTACGTC.

The V and J genes are TRBV3-1 (or the pseudogene TRBV3-2) and TRBJ2-1, with TRBD1 as a possible D gene (6 bases). Germline V lookup: CDR1 LGHDT, CDR2 YNNKEL (reference sequence). Trimming left V 0 bases short and J 7 bases short, with 10 bases between. This CDR3 region has 14 residues. The CDR3 DNA reads TGTGCCAGCAGCCAAGAAGGGGGTTGGAATGAGCAGTTCTTC. It yields the protein CASSQEGGWNEQFF.

This clone was found once. This chain links TRBV6-6 with TRBJ2-7; TRBD2 matches at 7 bases. CDR1 MNHNY and CDR2 SVGAGI come from the germline V gene (reference sequence). Trimming removed 6 bases from V and 4 bases from J; junction bases left unmatched: 0. The CDR3 loop spans 11 amino acids. CDR3 region: CASSGGYEQYV. CDR3 in DNA: TGTGCCAGCAGCGGGGGGTACGAGCAGTACGTC.

This sequence joins TRBV3-1 (or the pseudogene TRBV3-2) and TRBJ1-5; D is ambiguous. Between the trimmed V and J ends, which lost 0 bases and 3 bases, there was a span of 12 bases. In germline, CDR1 is LGHDT, CDR2 YNNKEL (reference sequence). CDR3 length: 16 residues. The CDR3 loop reads CASSQEHPNFNQPQHF. Written as DNA, the CDR3 is TGTGCCAGCAGCCAAGAACACCCAAACTTCAATCAGCCCCAGCATTTT.

This chain links TRBV5-1 with TRBJ1-5; 7 nucleotides align to TRBD1. The V and J ends lost 5 bases and 4 bases, in that order; junction bases with no gene match: 6. Germline assignment: CDR1 SGHRS and CDR2 YFSETQ. The CDR3 is 14 amino acids. CDR3 nucleotide sequence: TGCGCCAGCAGGGGGGACAGCTCTAATCAGCCCCAGCATTTT. Protein sequence: CASRGDSSNQPQHF. The whole variable domain, remainder taken from reference TRBV5-1 and TRBJ1-5, is KAGVTQTPRYLIKTRGQQVTLSCSPISGHRSVSWYQQTPGQGLQFLFEYFSETQRNKGNFPGRFSGRQFSNSRSEMNVSTLELGDSALYLCASRGDSSNQPQHFGDGTRLSIL.

The V and J genes are TRBV7-9 and TRBJ2-2; the match to TRBD1 covers 7 bases. This CDR3 region has 15 residues. The V segment lost 6 bases and the J segment 7 bases; nucleotides outside the gene matches: 11. Per the germline V gene, CDR1 is SEHNR and CDR2 is FQNEAQ (reference sequence). Here the CDR3 DNA reads TGTGCCAGCAGATCCACAGGGGAAGTTGGCGGGGAGCTGTTTTTT. It encodes CASRSTGEVGGELFF.

V and J are TRBV5-1 and TRBJ2-1; 7 bases are a match to TRBD1. The CDR3 extends over 15 amino acids. Germline trimming cut 1 base from V and 0 bases from J; bases unmatched to any gene: 1. Germline CDR1 reads SGHRS; CDR2 reads YFSETQ. CDR3 in DNA: TGCGCCAGCAGCTTGAGGACAGGCTCCTACAATGAGCAGTTCTTC. It is translated as CASSLRTGSYNEQFF.